This entry lists 3 T cell receptor beta chains sequenced from one sample in a study of shared clonotypes between healthy human individuals (dated by TCRdb to the early 2020s). The library was generated by the immunoSEQ multiplex PCR assay. TCRdb stores this immuneACCESS table with in-frame sequences only. Part of the clones is absent; in the studies checked, under half of the shortfall reflects unresolved V genes, and no reason is known for the rest. The sample table holds approximately 2.5 million clones, of which 93% were seen once. The biggest ten clones account for approximately 0.35% of the sample. The specimen was naive CD4+ T cells from PBMCs. What the cell subset or site label conveys for this sample: CD45RA+ positively selected. These receptors were obtained from a man in his late teens or twenties in good health. Some clones in this sample may be carry-over from other donors' samples.

This rearrangement joins TRBV7-3 to TRBJ1-1; 7 nucleotides agree with TRBD1. V trimming: 5 bases; J trimming: 11 bases; junction bases outside the gene matches: 11. The CDR3 consists of 13 residues. Germline V lookup: CDR1 SGHTA, CDR2 FQGTGA. The DNA of the CDR3 is TGTGCCAGCAGCAGGGGGCAGGGAGAGTTGGCTTTCTTT. Its translation: CASSRGQGELAFF.

The chain links TRBV18 to TRBJ2-7; the D gene is possibly TRBD1 (5 bases). The germline V and J ends were trimmed by 2 bases and 2 bases, with 10 bases remaining between them. The V gene's germline CDR1 is KGHSH and CDR2 LQKENI. The CDR3 consists of 14 residues. The CDR3 sequence: CASSPTGPAYEQYF. CDR3 nucleotides: TGTGCCAGCTCACCAACAGGACCCGCCTACGAGCAGTACTTC.

V gene TRBV5-1 combines with J gene TRBJ2-3; D unclear. V lost 4 bases to trimming and J lost 0 bases, with 9 bases between them. In germline, CDR1 is SGHRS, CDR2 YFSETQ. The CDR3 length is 14 residues. CDR3: CASSLAWSTDTQYF. DNA for the CDR3: TGCGCCAGCAGCCTGGCTTGGAGCACAGATACGCAGTATTTT.